The next 8 T cell receptor beta chains were all read from a single sample in a study of blood T cell repertoires in COVID-19. Data came from immunoSEQ multiplex PCR; TCRdb stores just in-frame clones and leaves some out. Of 130,000 or so clones detected, roughly 79% appear once; the ten largest clones hold about 8.4%. Sequencing was done on a sample of peripheral blood. All receptors derive from a woman aged 55-69 years with active or convalescent COVID-19.

The chain uses TRBV7-2 and TRBJ1-2, with D perhaps matching TRBD1 (6 bases). This CDR3 contains 15 residues. Trimming removed 1 base at V and 8 bases at J, with 17 bases between. CDR1 is SGHTA, CDR2 FQGNSA, per germline. The CDR3 here is CASSLVAGVSGGYTF. CDR3 DNA: TGTGCCAGCAGCTTAGTTGCAGGGGTGTCGGGAGGCTACACCTTC.

On this clone itself: At the DNA level, this CDR3 is encoded by other sequences in the same sample as well. The chain has TRBV7-2 and TRBJ2-1; 9 bases align to TRBD1. The germline V gene has CDR1 SGHTA and CDR2 FQGNSA. The trim removed 1 base at V and 7 bases at J, leaving 5 bases unmatched. The CDR3 has 15 amino acids. The CDR3 coding sequence is TGTGCCAGCAGCTTAGTACAGGGGGCGCGAAATGAGCAGTTCTTC. This codes for CASSLVQGARNEQFF.

CDR3 nucleotides: TGTGCCAGCAGCCTTCGCTTTAGCCCCTATTCACCCCTCCACTTT. Its translation: CASSLRFSPYSPLHF. The rearrangement joins TRBV5-6 to TRBJ1-6, with no clear D. Germline V CDR1 and CDR2: SGHDT, YYEEEE. The germline V and J ends were trimmed by 4 bases and 8 bases, with 16 bases remaining between them. CDR3 length: 15 amino acids.

This clone was seen at least ten times. J is TRBJ2-7 and V is TRBV4-1; 11 bases align to TRBD2. The germline V gene has CDR1 MGHRA and CDR2 YSYEKL. This CDR3 region has 15 residues. Trimming took 3 bases from V and 3 from J; bases not matched to a gene: 4. DNA for the CDR3: TGCGCCAGCAGCCAGGGGGGACTAGCGGTCTACGAGCAGTACTTC. Translated, it gives CASSQGGLAVYEQYF.

This clone was found a few times. The chain couples TRBV10-3 to TRBJ1-1; TRBD1 agrees at 11 bases. Germline CDR1 ENHRY, CDR2 SYGVKD. Unmatched junction bases numbered 6, after V lost 2 bases and J lost 7 bases. The CDR3 spans 15 residues. The CDR3 reads CAISEIEGQGGEAFF. The CDR3, as DNA: TGTGCCATCAGTGAGATTGAGGGACAGGGGGGTGAAGCTTTCTTT.

The genes are TRBV7-2 and TRBJ1-2; D unresolved. V lost 0 bases and J lost 8, with 10 bases in between. Germline CDR1 is SGHTA and CDR2 is FQGNSA. The length of the CDR3 is 13 residues. CDR3 nucleotides: TGTGCCAGCAGCTTAGCCCACGGAGGGGGCTACACCTTC. It specifies CASSLAHGGGYTF. Filled out from reference TRBV7-2 and TRBJ1-2, the complete variable domain reads GAGVSQSPSNKVTEKGKDVELRCDPISGHTALYWYRQSLGQGLEFLIYFQGNSAPDKSGLPSDRFSAERTGGSVSTLTIQRTQQEDSAVYLCASSLAHGGGYTFGSGTRLTVV.

CDR3 residues: CASSLWELISSTDTQYF. In nucleotides, the CDR3 is TGTGCCAGCAGTTTATGGGAACTAATCTCTAGCACAGATACGCAGTATTTT. V usage is TRBV28 and J usage is TRBJ2-3; D remains ambiguous. The CDR3 sequence is 17 residues long. Germline CDR1 MDHEN, CDR2 SYDVKM. Trimming stripped 0 bases from V and 0 bases from J, with 13 bases between.

This chain links TRBV7-9 with TRBJ1-1, with D perhaps TRBD1 (5 bases). The length of the CDR3 is 13 residues. From germline, CDR1 is SEHNR and CDR2 FQNEAQ (reference sequence). V lost 5 bases and J 6 bases, leaving 13 bases between the germline ends. Written as DNA, the CDR3 is TGTGCCAGCAGCCAACCAGGGTACGCTGAAGCTTTCTTT. It yields the protein CASSQPGYAEAFF.